A single T cell receptor beta chain is shown here with its context. This sample was included in a study of siplizumab effects on memory and regulatory T cells. The CDR3 has 15 amino acids. Germline lookup yields CDR1 MDHEN and CDR2 SYDVKM. V shed 5 bases and J shed 5 bases, with 19 bases lying between them. Profiled with immunoSEQ multiplex PCR; TCRdb holds only in-frame clones, not every one. The sample carries about 120,000 clones, 93% recorded once. This TCR was recovered from a human donor in good health. The chain uses TRBV28 and TRBJ2-7; D is possibly TRBD1 (6 bases). Sequencing was carried out using non-Treg CD4+ T cells sorted from blood. The CDR3 loop reads CASSAPGVTFDEQYF. CDR3 DNA: TGTGCCAGCAGTGCCCCAGGGGTGACATTTGACGAGCAGTACTTC.